This entry concerns a single TCR beta chain. Its recognized antigen is unknown. Base-call qualities are not available, and no considerably larger clone is one nucleotide away. Its CDR3 holds 17 amino acids, cysteine through phenylalanine. CDR3 DNA only is kept here, 51 bases in frame from base 1. The V and J ends are trimmed by 1 base and 4 bases, leaving 16 bases between them. The germline V gene specifies KGHSH as CDR1 and LQKENI as CDR2. These data are taken from a study of cytomegalovirus exposure and HLA in healthy donors (dated by TCRdb to 2016 to 2017). Regarding the research as a whole: According to an earlier analysis of a few hundred of the donors, roughly 180 million T cells yielded 95 million to 140 million unique TCR beta sequences and about 300 Gb of sequence data. Rather than using new phenotypic data, the later analysis identified candidate immune exposures from TCR beta sequences and from how often those sequences occurred across donors. The number of typed donors differed by locus: about 620-640 for A, B, C, DRB1 and DQB1; approximately 520 for DQA1; fewer than 610 for DPA1; and roughly 450 for DPB1. A later genetic analysis took genome-wide SNP genotypes for about 55% of the roughly 670 donors and used that subset as a discovery cohort. High-throughput TCR immunosequencing, statistical association of individual TCRs with disease status, and machine learning were combined to predict cytomegalovirus infection status. To study patterns of TCR occurrence, a later analysis re-analyzed previously published TCR beta repertoires from 666 donors and added high-resolution HLA genotyping. A handful of DR-DQ haplotypes were handled as single units for association and clustering because linkage in the cohort was strong. Besides the first cohort of approximately 710 subjects, a separate validation cohort made up of 120 different subjects was used. Alongside the repertoire data, information on donor age, sex, ethnicity and CMV serostatus was compiled. An early release covering roughly 640 HLA-typed donors comprised about 300 gigabases of sequencing data and around 85 million unique TCR sequences. All discovery cohort repertoires had been generated using a single sequencing platform. An earlier analysis of around 580 of the donors used high-throughput TCR beta sequencing to judge whether each TCR beta V gene segment behaved as functional or pseudogenic. HLA typing covered class I and class II loci at four-digit resolution. The study aimed to test whether cataloging public T cell receptors could reveal signatures of past pathogen exposure. The study profiled the T cell repertoires of about 640 subjects by immunosequencing and related them to cytomegalovirus serostatus. Among several hundred genotyped donors of the cohort, an average of approximately 240,000 unique TCR beta nucleotide sequences was sequenced per donor, of which roughly 17% were non-productive. Among the roughly 400 genotyped donors, 75% to 90% belonged to the genetic ancestry cluster associated with self-reported Caucasian donors. On the study overall, not on this receptor specifically: This cohort had only TCR beta chains sequenced, and the lack of alpha or paired-chain data limited which features could be detected. A further reported finding was that TCR beta sequences accurately predicted the HLA-A and HLA-B alleles for most subjects in the first cohort. The study listed 150 to 200 TCR beta chains as associated with cytomegalovirus. According to a later analysis, parvovirus B19, influenza, CMV and Epstein-Barr virus appeared linked to several top co-occurrence clusters. Linkage disequilibrium might explain the correlated functional status among segregating V segments, but an unknown experimental factor could not be excluded. In an earlier analysis of about 550 of the donors, most TCR beta V segments were observed in productive rearrangements about 87% or about 30% of the time, broadly matching IMGT annotations. The presence/absence analyses assumed that sequencing depth was roughly uniform across donors, and that assumption may not be true. In a later analysis, HLA-associated TCR beta chains showed more clonal expansion and lower generation probabilities than non-associated chains that were equally common. A few of the identified cytomegalovirus-associated TCR beta chains were confirmed in vitro to be specific for cytomegalovirus antigens. In a later analysis, TCR association rates were found to vary across HLA loci, with the most associated TCRs seen for DRB1 alleles and the fewest for HLA-C alleles. Specific HLA alleles were associated with roughly 17,000 TCR beta sequences at a false discovery rate of 0.05 in a later analysis. According to a later analysis, most CMV-associated TCR beta chains appeared to be HLA-restricted, and the HLA associations seemed to be driven largely by CMV exposure. A cluster of highly shared sequence variants was judged likely to be a technical artifact of the sequencing pipeline. A later genetic analysis reported fewer N-insertions in productive TCRs among donors in an Asian-associated ancestry cluster than the approximately 700-donor mean. For the cohort, immune exposure information was limited to CMV serostatus. It was suggested by the authors that the approach could potentially be generalized to other disease states and immunological phenotypes. Because HLA typing was missing for some donors at each locus, association tests included only the typed subset. Some IMGT-functional V segments, including TRBV6-2 and TRBV6-3, could not be told apart with the 87-base-pair reads, so those segments were excluded. Most TCR sequences were seen in very few donors, while some public TCRs were found in many individuals. Because counts were too low, about 18 rarely observed V segments, including chromosome 9 orphons, were excluded from the earlier analysis of several hundred of the donors. Cytomegalovirus status was reported to be diagnosed by the classifier with high specificity and sensitivity in both the original and validation cohorts. In a later genetic analysis, a missense DCLRE1C variant was associated with V-gene and J-gene trimming of TCR beta chains, and the association was replicated in an independent cohort. Strong co-occurrence of HLA alleles, especially DR and DQ, made assigning TCR associations to individual alleles difficult.

Library preparation employed the immunoSEQ multiplex PCR assay. A mixture of 60 forward primers for TCR Vbeta segments and 13 reverse primers for TCR Jbeta segments was used in the multiplex PCR. The CDR3 region of rearranged TCR beta genes was amplified from genomic DNA with a multiplex PCR assay. On the Illumina HiSeq System, the amplified TCR beta libraries were sequenced as 87-base-pair reads. Concerning the study's data processing: Across the roughly 640 repertoires, a later analysis counted 75 million to 90 million unique TCR beta chains, around 10 million of which were shared by at least two donors. To remove PCR and sequencing errors, raw reads were error-corrected and collapsed into unique sequences using a nearest-neighbor algorithm that merged closely related sequences. V, D and J gene segments were assigned by aligning CDR3 sequences to IMGT reference sequences. For a sequence to be retained, a match of at least six nucleotides was required to both a V gene segment and a J gene segment. A rearrangement was called productive if the CDR3 had no stop codons and remained in frame with V and J, and every other rearrangement was called non-productive. Following IMGT convention, CDR3 was defined as the stretch from the second conserved V-encoded cysteine to the conserved J-encoded phenylalanine. Sequences without an unambiguous match to a single V gene segment were excluded from the earlier analysis of about 630 of the donors. An earlier analysis of several hundred of the donors called V segments functional above 56.7% productive rearrangements and segregating when the between-donor standard deviation exceeded 5%. A statistical classification framework was developed to diagnose cytomegalovirus status using the catalog of TCR beta chain sequences. In a later analysis, V and J genes were assigned by comparing TCR nucleotide sequences against IMGT/GENE-DB human TR gene sequences. A later analysis assigned CDR3 sequences and most-parsimonious VDJ recombination scenarios with the TCRdist pipeline. In a later analysis, every TCR beta chain was defined by the combination of its CDR3 amino acid sequence and its V-gene family, and reads without a unique V-gene family were dropped. A later analysis removed 500 to 650 highly shared, low-generation-probability nucleotide sequences to deal with suspected cross-contamination and a sequencing artifact. A later analysis calculated a clonal expansion index for each public chain from normalized within-repertoire ranks of inferred template counts. In a later analysis, generation probabilities were computed using a VDJ recombination model fitted to out-of-frame rearrangements, and the results were checked against IGoR. Hypergeometric tests were used in a later analysis to score TCR-TCR, TCR-HLA and TCR-CMV co-occurrence, with a repertoire-size bias correction applied to the TCR pairs. To estimate false discovery rates, a later analysis permuted the HLA or CMV assignments 20 times. A later analysis grouped co-occurring TCRs with DBSCAN, adding TCRdist sequence similarity when clustering within HLA-allele-positive subsets. Repertoires with fewer than 30,000 or more than 120,000 public chains, plus five repertoires with anomalous nucleotide sharing, were excluded from co-occurrence clustering. TCRdb limited this immuneACCESS table to in-frame rearrangements with V and J called. A share of clones is missing; checked studies link under half to unresolved V genes, and the rest is unexplained. For V, J and clone size, that table is used; D and trimming come from the DNA. For this sample there are some 200,000 clones; approximately 88% appear just once. Clones ranked in the top ten supply around 2.8% of the sample.

The cohort comprised 710 or so healthy bone marrow donors. At the time of sampling, every cohort member was nominally healthy, though immune exposures that went unrecorded were likely present. The donor tested CMV seropositive, placing the donor among the 290 or so seropositive members of the cohort. A peripheral blood sample was provided by each donor, and peripheral blood mononuclear cells were used for TCR beta sequencing. The Qiagen DNeasy Blood Extraction Kit was used to extract genomic DNA from the blood cell samples. The source material was PBMCs. Recombination joined TRBV18 with TRBJ2-2; TRBD1 is perhaps the D gene, given 6 matching bases. The clonotype was recovered from a woman in her 50s in good health and CMV-seropositive. Here the CDR3 is given as CASSPLHRQALTGELFF. At the DNA level, the sequence is TGTGCCAGCTCACCACTGCACCGACAGGCTCTCACCGGGGAGCTGTTTTTT.